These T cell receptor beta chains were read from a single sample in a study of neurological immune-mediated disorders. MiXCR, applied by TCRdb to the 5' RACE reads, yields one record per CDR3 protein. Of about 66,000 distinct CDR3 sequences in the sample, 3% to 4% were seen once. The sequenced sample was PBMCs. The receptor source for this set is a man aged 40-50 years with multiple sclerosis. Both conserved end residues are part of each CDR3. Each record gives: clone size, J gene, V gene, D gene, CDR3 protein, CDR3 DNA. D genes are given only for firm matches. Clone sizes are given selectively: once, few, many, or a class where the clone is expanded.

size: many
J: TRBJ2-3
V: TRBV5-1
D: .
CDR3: CASSLEGRKSTDTQYF
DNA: TGCGCCAGCAGCTTGGAGGGCAGAAAGAGCACAGATACGCAGTATTTT

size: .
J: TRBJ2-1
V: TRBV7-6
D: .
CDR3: CASSPGSVEQFF
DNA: TGTGCCAGCAGCCCCGGGAGTGTTGAGCAGTTCTTC

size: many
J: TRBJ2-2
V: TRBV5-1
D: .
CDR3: CASRIRGDGELFF
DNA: TGCGCCAGCAGGATAAGAGGGGACGGGGAGCTGTTTTTT

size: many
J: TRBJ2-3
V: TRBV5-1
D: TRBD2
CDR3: CASSLALAGGDTQYF
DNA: TGCGCCAGCAGCCTAGCCCTAGCGGGGGGAGATACGCAGTATTTT

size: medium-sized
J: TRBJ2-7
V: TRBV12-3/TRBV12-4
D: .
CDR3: CASSLGVSYEQYF
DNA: TGTGCCAGCAGTTTGGGAGTCTCCTACGAGCAGTACTTC

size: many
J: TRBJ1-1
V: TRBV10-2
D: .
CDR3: CASSDIGADTEAFF
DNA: TGCGCCAGCAGTGACATTGGAGCGGACACTGAAGCTTTCTTT

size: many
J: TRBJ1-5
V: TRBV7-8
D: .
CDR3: CASSLALWGGNQPQHF
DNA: TGTGCCAGCAGCTTAGCGCTGTGGGGGGGCAATCAGCCCCAGCATTTT

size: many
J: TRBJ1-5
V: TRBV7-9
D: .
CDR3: CASSPDSSQPQHF
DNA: TGTGCCAGCAGCCCGGACAGTAGCCAGCCCCAGCATTTT

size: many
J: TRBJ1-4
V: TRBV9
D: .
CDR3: CASSGSGTQNEKLFF
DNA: TGTGCCAGCAGCGGCTCCGGGACCCAGAATGAAAAACTGTTTTTT

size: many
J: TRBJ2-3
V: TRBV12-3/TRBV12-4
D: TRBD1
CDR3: CASRGGTGGPGDTQYF
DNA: TGTGCCAGCAGGGGCGGGACAGGAGGTCCCGGAGATACGCAGTATTTT

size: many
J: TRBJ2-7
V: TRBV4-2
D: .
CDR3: CASSQDSLNSYEQYF
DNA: TGTGCCAGCAGCCAAGATTCCCTAAATTCCTACGAGCAGTACTTC

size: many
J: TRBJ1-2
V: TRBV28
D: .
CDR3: CASSSGGYGYTF
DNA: TGTGCCAGCAGTTCAGGTGGCTATGGCTACACCTTC

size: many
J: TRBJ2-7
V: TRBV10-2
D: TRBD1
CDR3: CASRGTGGAEQYF
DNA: TGCGCCAGCAGAGGGACAGGGGGAGCCGAGCAGTACTTC

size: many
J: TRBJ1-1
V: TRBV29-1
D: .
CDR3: CSVATGNTEAFF
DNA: TGCAGCGTTGCGACAGGGAACACTGAAGCTTTCTTT

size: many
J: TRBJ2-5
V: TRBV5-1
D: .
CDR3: CASSLKAGLETQYF
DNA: TGCGCCAGCAGCTTGAAGGCAGGCCTAGAGACCCAGTACTTC

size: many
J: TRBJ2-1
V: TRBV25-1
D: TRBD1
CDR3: CASSRTGTLSEQFF
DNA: TGTGCCAGCTCGAGGACAGGGACTTTATCTGAGCAGTTCTTC

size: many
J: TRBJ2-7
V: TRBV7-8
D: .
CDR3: CATTLQGLGEQYF
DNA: TGTGCCACCACCTTACAGGGCTTAGGCGAGCAGTACTTC

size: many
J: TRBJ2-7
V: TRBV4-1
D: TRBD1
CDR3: CASSQDLGQGNSYEQYF
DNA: TGCGCCAGCAGCCAAGACCTGGGACAGGGGAATTCCTACGAGCAGTACTTC

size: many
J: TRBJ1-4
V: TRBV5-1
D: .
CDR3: CASREGPNEKLFF
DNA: TGCGCCAGCAGGGAAGGACCTAATGAAAAACTGTTTTTT

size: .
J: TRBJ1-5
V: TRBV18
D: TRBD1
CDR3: CASQDRGGRDQPQHF
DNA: TGTGCCAGCCAGGACAGGGGTGGACGTGATCAGCCCCAGCATTTT

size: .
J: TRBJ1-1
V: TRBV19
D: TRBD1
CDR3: CASRDRVISAEAFF
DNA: TGTGCCAGTAGGGACAGGGTCATAAGCGCTGAAGCTTTCTTT

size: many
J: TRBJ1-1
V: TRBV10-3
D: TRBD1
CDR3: CATDRGEGTEAFF
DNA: TGTGCCACCGACAGGGGTGAAGGCACTGAAGCTTTCTTT

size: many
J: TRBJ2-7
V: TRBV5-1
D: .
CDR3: CASSFVGYEQYF
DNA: TGCGCCAGCAGCTTTGTAGGCTACGAGCAGTACTTC

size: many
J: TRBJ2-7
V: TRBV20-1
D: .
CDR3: CSARDLETPSYEQYF
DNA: TGCAGTGCTAGAGATCTTGAGACACCGTCCTACGAGCAGTACTTC

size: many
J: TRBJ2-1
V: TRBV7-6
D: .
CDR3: CASSNSRLTGTYNEQFF
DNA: TGTGCCAGCAGCAACAGCCGACTGACTGGAACCTACAATGAGCAGTTCTTC

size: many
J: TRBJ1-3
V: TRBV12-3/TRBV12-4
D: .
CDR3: CASRRGDGNTIYF
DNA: TGTGCCAGCAGACGAGGAGATGGAAACACCATATATTTT

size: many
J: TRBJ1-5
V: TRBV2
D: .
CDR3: CASSEIPVRGPQNSNQPQHF
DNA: TGTGCCAGCAGTGAAATCCCGGTACGAGGACCTCAAAATAGCAATCAGCCCCAGCATTTT

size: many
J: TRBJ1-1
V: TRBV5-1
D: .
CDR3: CASSLARRDTEAFF
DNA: TGCGCCAGCAGCTTGGCCAGGAGGGACACTGAAGCTTTCTTT

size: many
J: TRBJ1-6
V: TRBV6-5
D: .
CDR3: CASKRLLQAFNSPLHF
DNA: TGTGCCAGCAAACGGCTACTCCAAGCTTTTAATTCACCCCTCCACTTT

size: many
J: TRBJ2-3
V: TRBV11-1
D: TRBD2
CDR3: CASSHGREPTDTQYF
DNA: TGTGCCAGCAGCCACGGGCGGGAGCCAACAGATACGCAGTATTTT

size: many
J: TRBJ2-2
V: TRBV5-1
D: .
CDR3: CASSLLARSTNTGELFF
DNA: TGCGCCAGCAGCTTGTTGGCCAGGTCCACGAACACCGGGGAGCTGTTTTTT

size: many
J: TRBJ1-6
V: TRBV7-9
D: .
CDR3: CASSLEGGWNSPLHF
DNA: TGTGCCAGCAGCTTAGAGGGGGGCTGGAATTCACCCCTCCACTTT

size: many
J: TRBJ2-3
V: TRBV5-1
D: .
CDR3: CASSLADSTDTQYF
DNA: TGCGCCAGCAGCTTAGCCGACAGCACAGATACGCAGTATTTT

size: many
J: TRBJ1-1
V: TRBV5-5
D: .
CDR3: CASSLWIQRGAAFF
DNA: TGTGCCAGCAGCTTGTGGATTCAGCGGGGAGCAGCTTTCTTT

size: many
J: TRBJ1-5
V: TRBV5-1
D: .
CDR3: CASSLGARSAQEPQHF
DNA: TGCGCCAGCAGCTTGGGGGCCAGGTCAGCCCAGGAGCCCCAGCATTTT

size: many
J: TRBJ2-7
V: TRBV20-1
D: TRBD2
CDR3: CSARGQGGGYEQYF
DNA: TGCAGTGCTAGAGGGCAGGGCGGGGGCTACGAGCAGTACTTC

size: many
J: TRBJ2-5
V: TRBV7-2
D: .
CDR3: CASSLRKGETQYF
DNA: TGTGCCAGCAGCCTGAGGAAGGGCGAGACCCAGTACTTC

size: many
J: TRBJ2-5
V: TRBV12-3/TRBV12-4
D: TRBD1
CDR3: CASRSAGGQGGKTQYF
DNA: TGTGCCAGCAGGTCCGCCGGGGGACAGGGAGGAAAGACCCAGTACTTC

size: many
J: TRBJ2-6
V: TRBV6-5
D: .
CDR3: CAAERTGANVLTF
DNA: TGTGCCGCCGAAAGAACTGGGGCCAACGTCCTGACTTTC

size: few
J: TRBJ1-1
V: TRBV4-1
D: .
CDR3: CASSQEERRDTEAFF
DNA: TGCGCCAGCAGCCAAGAGGAGAGAAGGGACACTGAAGCTTTCTTT

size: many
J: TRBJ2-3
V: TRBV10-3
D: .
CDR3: CAISVGTEDTQYF
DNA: TGTGCCATCAGTGTGGGGACGGAGGATACGCAGTATTTT

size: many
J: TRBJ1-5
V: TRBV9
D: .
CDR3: CASSVDGEQPQHF
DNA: TGTGCCAGCAGCGTAGACGGAGAACAGCCCCAGCATTTT